One and the same sample provided the 9 T cell receptor beta chains below, sequenced in a study of T cell repertoires in cytomegalovirus infection. Using its own MiXCR run on the reads, TCRdb lists one record per CDR3 protein. The sample includes tens of thousands of distinct CDR3 sequences, about 50% of them seen just once. No antigen has been identified for these receptors. The material was CD8+ T cells from cultured PBMCs, obtained from culture after CMV antigen stimulation. The receptors come from a human donor in good health (CMV status not recorded). Some clones in this sample may be carry-over from other donors' samples.

The chain is built from TRBV7-2 and TRBJ2-1, with a weak D call TRBD1 (5 bases). Germline V gene lookup returns CDR1 SGHTA and CDR2 FQGNSA. The ends were cut back, 5 bases at V and 7 bases at J, with 6 bases in the middle. The CDR3 contains 11 residues. CDR3 coding DNA: TGTGCCAGCAGCCCAGGGAATGAGCAGTTCTTC. Protein product: CASSPGNEQFF.

The chain uses TRBV19 and TRBJ2-1; D uncertain. CDR3 length equals 11 residues. The V gene lost 6 bases and the J gene lost 3 bases, with 3 bases spanning the gap. Germline CDR1 and CDR2: LNHDA and SQIVND (reference sequence). For the CDR3, the DNA is TGTGCCAGTAGCCTCTACAATGAGCAGTTCTTC. It encodes CASSLYNEQFF.

There are a few counts of this clonotype. The J gene is TRBJ2-7, the V gene TRBV27; a possible D gene is TRBD1 (8 bases). Germline V gene lookup returns CDR1 MNHEY and CDR2 SMNVEV (reference sequence). V was shortened by 4 bases and J by 3 bases, with 13 bases between the two germline ends. CDR3 size: 14 residues. The CDR3 DNA reads TGTGCCAGCAGTTCCACAGGGGGGGACTACGAGCAGTACTTC. It specifies CASSSTGGDYEQYF.

V is TRBV30 and J is TRBJ1-2; D call uncertain. V was clipped by 2 bases and J by 1 base, with 14 bases between them. Per germline, CDR1 GTSNPN and CDR2 SVGIG (reference sequence). There are 15 residues in the CDR3. This CDR3 reads CAWSPIEADNYGYTF. CDR3 in DNA: TGTGCCTGGAGTCCTATAGAGGCAGATAACTATGGCTACACCTTC. The full variable domain, rest sourced from reference TRBV30 and TRBJ1-2, is SQTIHQWPATLVQPVGSPLSLECTVEGTSNPNLYWYRQAAGRGLQLLFYSVGIGQISSEVPQNLSASRPQDRQFILSSKKLLLSDSGFYLCAWSPIEADNYGYTFGSGTRLTVV.

There are a few counts of this clonotype. The chain links TRBV12-3 or TRBV12-4 to TRBJ1-5, with D possibly matching TRBD1 (5 bases). The germline V and J ends were trimmed by 1 base and 5 bases, with 9 bases remaining between them. The CDR3 consists of 14 residues. The CDR3 DNA reads TGTGCCAGCAGTTTAGAGGGGCCCCATCAGCCCCAGCATTTT. Its translation: CASSLEGPHQPQHF.

J is TRBJ2-3 and V is TRBV4-1; D remains unclear. V lost 4 bases and J lost 4, with 6 bases in between. This CDR3 has 12 amino acids. The V gene's germline CDR1 is MGHRA and CDR2 YSYEKL. CDR3 DNA sequence: TGCGCCAGCAGCCGAACTGCAGATACGCAGTATTTT. Amino acid sequence: CASSRTADTQYF.

The CDR3 reads CASSQVLQSSYNEQFF. The DNA for the CDR3 is TGCGCCAGCAGCCAAGTACTTCAATCGAGTTACAATGAGCAGTTCTTC. V gene TRBV4-1 combines with J gene TRBJ2-1; unclear D gene. Germline V gives CDR1 MGHRA, CDR2 YSYEKL. The CDR3 sequence is 16 residues long. V was shortened by 1 base and J by 4 bases, with 14 bases between the two germline ends.

The sample holds a few counts of this clonotype. The chain combines TRBV19 with TRBJ1-5, with D unclear. This CDR3 is 14 amino acids long. Deletions cut 5 bases from V and 4 bases from J, with 12 bases between. From germline, CDR1 is LNHDA and CDR2 SQIVND (reference sequence). The CDR3 spells CASSARTENQPQHF. In nucleotides, the CDR3 is TGTGCCAGTAGTGCGAGGACGGAGAATCAGCCCCAGCATTTT.

The chain combines TRBV7-6 with TRBJ2-3, with a weak D call TRBD2 (5 bases). Trimming took 3 bases from V and 1 from J, leaving 11 bases between them. The CDR3 is 15 amino acids. In germline, CDR1 is SGHVS, CDR2 FNYEAQ. This CDR3 reads CASSFGAVGTDTQYF. In nucleotides, the CDR3 is TGTGCCAGCAGCTTTGGAGCGGTTGGCACAGATACGCAGTATTTT.